These 31 T cell receptor beta chains came from one sample sequenced in a study of T cell repertoires in cytomegalovirus infection. TCRdb passed the reads through MiXCR, listing each CDR3 protein once. The sample includes approximately 730,000 distinct CDR3 sequences, almost 30% of them seen just once. No antigens are known for them. The source material was cultured CD8+ T cells from PBMCs, sampled from culture after CMV antigen stimulation. All receptors derive from a human donor in good health (CMV status not recorded). Some clones in this sample may be carry-over from other donors' samples.

This chain uses TRBV20-1 with TRBJ2-7; D is possibly TRBD1 (6 bases). Trimming left V 3 bases short and J 1 base short, with 13 bases between. Germline lookup yields CDR1 DFQATT and CDR2 SNEGSKA (reference sequence). This CDR3 comprises 14 residues. Here the CDR3 DNA reads TGCAGTGCTAGCCTTAGGACAGAATCCTACGAGCAGTACTTC. Protein product: CSASLRTESYEQYF.

This clonotype was seen many times. This chain uses TRBV7-6 with TRBJ2-4, with D perhaps TRBD1 or TRBD2 (5 bases each). The CDR3 consists of 13 residues. V lost 5 bases to trimming and J lost 5 bases, with 10 bases between them. Germline CDR1 and CDR2: SGHVS and FNYEAQ. The CDR3 protein is CASSPGTENIQYF. CDR3 sequence (DNA): TGTGCCAGCAGCCCAGGGACGGAAAACATTCAGTACTTC.

This clonotype has just a few counts. This chain uses TRBV6-1 with TRBJ1-4; perhaps TRBD1 as D (5 bases). The CDR3 contains 18 residues. Trimming shortened V by 3 bases and J by 1 base, and 18 bases separated the two germline ends. From germline, CDR1 is MNHNS and CDR2 SASEGT. CDR3 coding DNA: TGTGCCAGCAGTGATATGGTCGGGGGGGGTGGAACTAATGAAAAACTGTTTTTT. Protein: CASSDMVGGGGTNEKLFF.

V gene TRBV11-2 combines with J gene TRBJ2-7; D is unclear. V lost 0 bases to trimming and J lost 2 bases, with 11 bases between them. Per the germline V gene, CDR1 is SGHAT and CDR2 is FQNNGV. The CDR3 extends over 15 amino acids. CDR3 region: CASSLELGSTYEQYV. The CDR3 DNA reads as TGTGCCAGCAGCTTAGAATTGGGCAGTACCTACGAGCAGTACGTC.

The chain recombines TRBV10-3 with TRBJ2-1; 8 bases line up with TRBD1. Trimming removed 1 base from V and 5 bases from J; junction bases left unmatched: 13. The V gene's germline CDR1 is ENHRY and CDR2 SYGVKD. The CDR3 is 18 amino acids. The CDR3: CAISEFRTGKQLDNEQFF. CDR3 coding DNA: TGTGCCATCAGTGAGTTCCGGACAGGGAAACAACTTGACAATGAGCAGTTCTTC.

This clonotype was counted only a few times. The chain combines TRBV6-2 or TRBV6-3 with TRBJ2-3; D call uncertain. The V and J ends lost 6 bases and 6 bases respectively, with 19 bases between them. CDR1 is MNHEY, CDR2 SVGEGT, per germline. The CDR3 is made up of 15 amino acids. CDR3 in DNA: TGTGCCAGCAGAAAACAAGACACCCATCTCGATACGCAGTATTTT. This sequence encodes CASRKQDTHLDTQYF.

This chain joins TRBV15 and TRBJ1-6, with 10 bases identical to TRBD1. V shed 5 bases and J 7 bases; nucleotides not matched to a gene: 11. Germline CDR1 is LNHNV and CDR2 is YYDKDF (reference sequence). The CDR3 spans 17 residues. The CDR3 region is CATSSHGTGATNSPLHF. The CDR3 DNA is TGTGCCACCAGCTCCCACGGGACAGGGGCGACGAATTCACCCCTCCACTTT.

There are a few counts of this clonotype. V is TRBV19 and J is TRBJ2-3; D is undetermined. The CDR3 has 15 residues. In germline, CDR1 is LNHDA, CDR2 SQIVND (reference sequence). V dropped 3 bases and J dropped 0 bases, with 10 bases sitting between them. CDR3 bases: TGTGCCAGTAGTATTGGTACAGTAAGCACAGATACGCAGTATTTT. Translation gives CASSIGTVSTDTQYF.

The chain uses TRBV20-1 and TRBJ2-1; TRBD2 aligns across 14 bases. V dropped 6 bases and J dropped 3; count of bases not matched to a gene: 10. The CDR3 sequence is 17 residues long. Per germline, CDR1 DFQATT and CDR2 SNEGSKA (reference sequence). The chain's CDR3 is CSARGTSGGNHYNEQFF. Written as DNA, the CDR3 is TGCAGTGCGAGGGGGACTAGCGGGGGAAATCACTACAATGAGCAGTTCTTC.

The gene calls are TRBV6-1 and TRBJ2-5; the D gene could be TRBD1 or TRBD2 (5 bases each). V was trimmed by 5 bases and J by 4 bases, leaving 23 bases between them. The CDR3 has 17 amino acids. Germline CDR1 is MNHNS and CDR2 is SASEGT. CDR3 protein: CASSSMGPGFGGETQYF. The CDR3 DNA reads TGTGCCAGCAGTTCGATGGGACCAGGATTCGGTGGAGAGACCCAGTACTTC.

A few counts support this clonotype. V is TRBV12-3 or TRBV12-4 and J is TRBJ2-3; D is undetermined. The CDR3 is 13 residues long. V lost 6 bases and J lost 0, with 7 bases in between. CDR3 protein: CASSTISTDTQYF. In nucleotides, the CDR3 is TGTGCCAGCAGCACAATTAGCACAGATACGCAGTATTTT.

The J gene is TRBJ1-2, the V gene TRBV27; no clear D. The V and J ends lost 0 bases and 0 bases respectively, with 11 bases between them. The germline V gene has CDR1 MNHEY and CDR2 SMNVEV (reference sequence). The CDR3 totals 16 residues. In DNA form, the CDR3 reads TGTGCCAGCAGTTTATCGTATCGGGGTCCTAACTATGGCTACACCTTC. This encodes CASSLSYRGPNYGYTF.

This chain joins TRBV12-3 or TRBV12-4 and TRBJ2-1, with 13 bases lining up with TRBD2. With V trimmed by 5 bases and J by 9 bases, 7 bases remained unmatched. This CDR3 region has 15 residues. As DNA, the CDR3 is TGTGCCAGCAGTCCGACTAGCGGGGGGTCAGTTGAGCAGTTCTTC. It encodes CASSPTSGGSVEQFF.

This clonotype occurred a few times. The rearrangement uses TRBV7-6 and TRBJ2-1, with 8 bases matching TRBD1. Germline V lookup: CDR1 SGHVS, CDR2 FNYEAQ. This CDR3 spans 15 amino acids. The J segment lost 5 bases and the V segment lost 1 base, leaving 4 bases of the junction unmatched. In DNA, the CDR3 is TGTGCCAGCAGCTTAGAGTGGGGACAGGACAATGAGCAGTTCTTC. Its translation: CASSLEWGQDNEQFF.

The rearrangement links TRBV15 to TRBJ2-1; D is unresolved. Germline CDR1 LNHNV, CDR2 YYDKDF (reference sequence). The CDR3 is 15 residues long. V was pared by 7 bases and J by 2 bases, with 15 bases between. The DNA for the CDR3 is TGTGCCACCAACAAACCGACTGGCGCCTACAATGAGCAGTTCTTC. Its translation: CATNKPTGAYNEQFF.

Here the CDR3 reads CASSHRRGARNEQFF. CDR3 bases: TGTGCCAGCAGCCACCGCCGGGGCGCGAGGAATGAGCAGTTCTTC. The rearrangement uses TRBV7-9 and TRBJ2-1; either TRBD1 or TRBD2 may fit D (5 bases each). The CDR3 length is 15 residues. With 5 bases removed from V and 7 bases from J, the gap between germline ends came to 18 bases. CDR1 SEHNR and CDR2 FQNEAQ come from the germline V gene (reference sequence).

The chain couples TRBV27 to TRBJ1-2; 10 bases are shared with TRBD1. This CDR3 contains 13 residues. Per the germline V gene, CDR1 is MNHEY and CDR2 is SMNVEV (reference sequence). V dropped 5 bases and J dropped 6; count of bases not matched to a gene: 3. The CDR3: CASSEDRGNGYTF. CDR3 nucleotide sequence: TGTGCCAGCAGTGAGGACAGGGGGAATGGCTACACCTTC.

This rearrangement joins TRBV27 to TRBJ1-4; TRBD1 aligns across 8 bases. This CDR3 is 14 amino acids long. Germline CDR1 and CDR2: MNHEY and SMNVEV (reference sequence). V lost 8 bases, J lost 4 bases, and 6 bases stayed unmatched. This CDR3 reads CASRYRGGNEKLFF. Here the CDR3 DNA reads TGTGCCAGCCGCTACAGGGGGGGTAATGAAAAACTGTTTTTT.

The chain joins TRBV5-6 to TRBJ1-2; D gene uncertain. The CDR3 consists of 14 residues. Trimming cost V 0 bases and J 4 bases, with 10 bases left between them. Germline values: CDR1 SGHDT, CDR2 YYEEEE. For the CDR3, the DNA is TGTGCCAGCAGCTTGGGCAGAAACCGCTATGGCTACACCTTC. Its protein is CASSLGRNRYGYTF.

The chain recombines TRBV12-5 with TRBJ2-2; D may be TRBD1 (6 bases). This CDR3 contains 18 residues. Germline loops: CDR1 LGHNT, CDR2 FRNRAP. V lost 3 bases, J lost 2 bases, and 19 bases lay in between. DNA of the CDR3: TGTGCTAGTGGTTTTCGGACAGAAACGAAGATAAACACCGGGGAGCTGTTTTTT. Protein: CASGFRTETKINTGELFF.

The rearrangement joins TRBV7-9 to TRBJ1-1; TRBD1 is a possible D gene (6 bases). CDR1 is SEHNR and CDR2 is FQNEAQ in the germline V gene (reference sequence). The CDR3 spans 14 residues. V dropped 2 bases and J dropped 7 bases, with 14 bases sitting between them. The CDR3: CASSLTLGTIEAFF. The CDR3 coding sequence is TGTGCCAGCAGCTTAACCCTAGGGACAATTGAAGCTTTCTTT.

This sequence joins TRBV28 and TRBJ2-5; D call uncertain. Trimming shortened V by 4 bases and J by 5 bases, and 20 bases separated the two germline ends. CDR3 length: 16 residues. Germline V CDR1 and CDR2: MDHEN, SYDVKM. The CDR3 DNA follows: TGTGCCAGCAGTTCAGATTCGTATGGGGTTAGGGAGACCCAGTACTTC. Translating gives CASSSDSYGVRETQYF. The whole variable domain, filled in from reference TRBV28 and TRBJ2-5, reads DVKVTQSSRYLVKRTGEKVFLECVQDMDHENMFWYRQDPGLGLRLIYFSYDVKMKEKGDIPEGYSVSREKKERFSLILESASTNQTSMYLCASSSDSYGVRETQYFGPGTRLLVL.

This clonotype was counted between two and nine times. V is TRBV19 and J is TRBJ2-2; D unresolved. Germline loops: CDR1 LNHDA, CDR2 SQIVND (reference sequence). The CDR3 is 14 residues long. V lost 3 bases, J lost 2 bases, and 7 bases lay in between. The DNA for the CDR3 is TGTGCCAGTAGTATGAAAGGAAACACCGGGGAGCTGTTTTTT. Protein product: CASSMKGNTGELFF.

J is TRBJ1-2 and V is TRBV18; 8 bases map to TRBD1. The CDR3 contains 14 residues. Germline V CDR1 and CDR2: KGHSH, LQKENI. After removal of 2 bases from V and 8 bases from J, the junction contained 7 bases not matched to a gene. The CDR3 protein is CASSPFPDRGGYTF. In DNA form, the CDR3 reads TGTGCCAGCTCACCATTTCCCGACAGGGGAGGCTACACCTTC. The full variable domain, with the rest looked up from reference TRBV18 and TRBJ1-2, is NAGVMQNPRHLVRRRGQEARLRCSPMKGHSHVYWYRQLPEEGLKFMVYLQKENIIDESGMPKERFSAEFPKEGPSILRIQQVVRGDSAAYFCASSPFPDRGGYTFGSGTRLTVV.

This sequence joins TRBV12-3 or TRBV12-4 and TRBJ1-1, with D unclear. Trimming took 3 bases from V and 1 from J, leaving 9 bases between them. This CDR3 contains 14 residues. The CDR3 reads CASSFGAENTEAFF. The CDR3 DNA sequence: TGTGCCAGCAGTTTCGGCGCTGAGAACACTGAAGCTTTCTTT.

This clonotype was seen more than once but under ten times. The chain is built from TRBV9 and TRBJ2-1, with 10 nucleotides matching TRBD1. Germline loops: CDR1 SGDLS, CDR2 YYNGEE. CDR3 length equals 11 residues. Trimming took 7 bases from V and 14 from J; bases not matched to a gene: 6. The CDR3 is CASGTGAWKFF. Written as DNA, the CDR3 is TGTGCCAGCGGGACAGGGGCTTGGAAGTTCTTC.

The J gene is TRBJ2-5, the V gene TRBV4-2; 8 bases align to TRBD2. This CDR3 comprises 17 residues. In germline, CDR1 is LGHNA, CDR2 YNFKEQ. J lost 1 base, V lost 0 bases, and 7 bases had no gene match. CDR3 sequence: CASSQEESGGFQETQYF. CDR3 nucleotides: TGTGCCAGCAGCCAAGAGGAAAGCGGGGGATTCCAAGAGACCCAGTACTTC.

This sequence joins TRBV19 and TRBJ2-5, with 8 nucleotides matching TRBD1. The CDR3 extends over 14 amino acids. Germline CDR1 and CDR2: LNHDA and SQIVND (reference sequence). The V gene end was trimmed by 5 bases and the J gene end by 2 bases; junction bases not matched to a gene: 4. The CDR3 protein is CASSDWTGQETQYF. The DNA of the CDR3 is TGTGCCAGTAGTGATTGGACAGGGCAAGAGACCCAGTACTTC. The full variable domain, rest sourced from reference TRBV19 and TRBJ2-5, is DGGITQSPKYLFRKEGQNVTLSCEQNLNHDAMYWYRQDPGQGLRLIYYSQIVNDFQKGDIAEGYSVSREKKESFPLTVTSAQKNPTAFYLCASSDWTGQETQYFGPGTRLLVL.

This clonotype has more than one count but fewer than ten. The V call is TRBV15, the J call TRBJ1-5, with D perhaps matching TRBD1 (5 bases). The CDR3 contains 15 residues. V was cut by 4 bases and J by 3 bases, with 13 bases left in between. CDR1 is LNHNV and CDR2 is YYDKDF in the germline V gene (reference sequence). CDR3 in amino acids: CATSTIRQTNQPQHF. The CDR3 DNA reads TGTGCCACCAGCACAATTCGACAGACCAATCAGCCCCAGCATTTT.

Ten or more counts support this clonotype. J is TRBJ1-1 and V is TRBV12-3 or TRBV12-4; D unresolved. The CDR3 length is 15 residues. Trimming removed 0 bases at V and 4 bases at J, with 12 bases between. This CDR3 is CASSLAASFSTEAFF. CDR3 bases: TGTGCCAGCAGTTTAGCGGCCTCCTTTTCCACTGAAGCTTTCTTT.

V usage is TRBV7-8 and J usage is TRBJ1-5; maybe TRBD1 (6 bases). The CDR3 covers 15 residues. Looked up from germline, CDR1 is SGHVS and CDR2 is FQNEAQ. V was cut by 5 bases and J by 6 bases, with 17 bases left in between. The CDR3 region has the DNA TGTGCCAGCAGCCCCTACAGGGCTGCTGGTCAGCCCCAGCATTTT. Translation gives CASSPYRAAGQPQHF.